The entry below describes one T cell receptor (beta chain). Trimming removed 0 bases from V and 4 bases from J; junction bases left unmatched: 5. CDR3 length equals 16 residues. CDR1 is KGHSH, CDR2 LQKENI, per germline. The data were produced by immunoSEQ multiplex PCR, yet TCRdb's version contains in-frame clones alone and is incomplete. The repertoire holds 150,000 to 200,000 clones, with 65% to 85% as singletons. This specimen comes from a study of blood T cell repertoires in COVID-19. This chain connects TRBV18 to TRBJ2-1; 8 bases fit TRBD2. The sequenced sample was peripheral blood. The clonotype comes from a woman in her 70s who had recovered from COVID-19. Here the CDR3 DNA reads TGTGCCAGCTCACCACCGACGGGCGGGGGGTACAATGAGCAGTTCTTC. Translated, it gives CASSPPTGGGYNEQFF.